This T cell receptor (beta chain) was sequenced during a study of blood T cell repertoires in COVID-19. Study background: Samples came from the United States, Italy and Spain, spanning acute and convalescent COVID-19. T cells, B-cell-depleted T cells, or PBMCs provided the cDNA or gDNA that served as material.

The authors' processing: Scientists estimated how many nucleated cells there were by amplifying reference gene primers. Clones were read by immunoSEQ multiplex PCR, and TCRdb kept only the in-frame ones, dropping some. V and J calls and clone size come straight from that table; D and trimming were deduced from the DNA. The data show 250,000 to 350,000 clones, with approximately 89% seen just once and about 12% held by the top ten. The germline gives CDR1 KGHSH, CDR2 LQKENI. V lost 1 base to trimming and J lost 6 bases; unmatched junction nucleotides: 9. This CDR3 has 18 residues. This clone came up once.

The rearrangement links TRBV18 to TRBJ2-4; 13 positions agree with TRBD2. Sequenced: peripheral blood. This sequence originates from a woman aged 55-70 years with acute or convalescent COVID-19. CDR3 region: CASSPRGGLAGYGNIQYF. CDR3 nucleotide sequence: TGTGCCAGCTCACCACGAGGGGGACTAGCGGGGTACGGAAACATTCAGTACTTC.